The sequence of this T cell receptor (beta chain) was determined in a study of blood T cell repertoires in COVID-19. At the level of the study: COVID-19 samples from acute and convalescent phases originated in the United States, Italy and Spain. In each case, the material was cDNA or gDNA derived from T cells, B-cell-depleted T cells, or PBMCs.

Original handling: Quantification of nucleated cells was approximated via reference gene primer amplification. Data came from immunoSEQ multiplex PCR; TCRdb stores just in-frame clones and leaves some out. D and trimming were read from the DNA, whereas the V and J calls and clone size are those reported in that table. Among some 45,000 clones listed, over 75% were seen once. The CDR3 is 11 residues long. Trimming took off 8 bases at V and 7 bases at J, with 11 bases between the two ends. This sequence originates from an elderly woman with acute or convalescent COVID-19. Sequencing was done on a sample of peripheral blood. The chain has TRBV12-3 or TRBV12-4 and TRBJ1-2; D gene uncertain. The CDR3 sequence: CASGPRGGYTF. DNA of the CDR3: TGTGCCAGCGGTCCTCGGGGTGGCTACACCTTC.